One and the same sample provided the 29 T cell receptor beta chains below, sequenced in a study of OX40 agonist ivuxolimab in advanced cancers. TCRdb's copy holds only in-frame clones and misses some; the assay was immunoSEQ multiplex PCR. The sample lists about 48,000 clones; 80% to 90% were seen once. Source: CD4+ or CD8+ T cells sorted from blood, taken in a trial of the OX40 agonist ivuxolimab. The source is an adult with an advanced solid tumor such as melanoma, head and neck, liver or kidney cancer.

The gene calls are TRBV10-2 and TRBJ1-2; TRBD1 might be the D (5 bases). CDR1 is WSHSY, CDR2 SAAADI, per germline. CDR3 size: 15 residues. The V gene lost 0 bases and the J gene lost 0 bases, with 8 bases spanning the gap. CDR3 residues: CASSESAGPNYGYTF. Written as DNA, the CDR3 is TGCGCCAGCAGTGAGTCGGCAGGGCCTAACTATGGCTACACCTTC.

This clone was seen more than once but under ten times. This chain joins TRBV2 and TRBJ1-4, with D unresolved. V gave up 5 bases and J gave up 0 bases, with 13 bases separating them. The germline V gene has CDR1 SNHLY and CDR2 FYNNEI. CDR3 length equals 16 residues. The CDR3 here is CASSTPWEATNEKLFF. The DNA for the CDR3 is TGTGCCAGCAGTACCCCCTGGGAAGCAACTAATGAAAAACTGTTTTTT. The variable domain in full, completed from reference TRBV2 and TRBJ1-4, reads EPEVTQTPSHQVTQMGQEVILRCVPISNHLYFYWYRQILGQKVEFLVSFYNNEISEKSEIFDDQFSVERPDGSNFTLKIRSTKLEDSAMYFCASSTPWEATNEKLFFGSGTQLSVL.

V and J are TRBV9 and TRBJ2-1; possibly TRBD2 for D (7 bases). The CDR3 is 20 residues long. V lost 1 base, J lost 7 bases, and 30 bases lay in between. Germline V gives CDR1 SGDLS, CDR2 YYNGEE. CDR3 in amino acids: CASSVSARVGGPFLLNEQFF. The CDR3 DNA is TGTGCCAGCAGCGTATCCGCTAGGGTGGGGGGGCCCTTTCTTTTGAATGAGCAGTTCTTC.

This chain connects TRBV15 to TRBJ2-7, with 10 bases that match TRBD1. V gave up 0 bases and J gave up 4 bases; unmatched junction bases: 9. The CDR3 runs to 17 residues. The germline CDR1 and CDR2 sequences are LNHNV and YYDKDF (reference sequence). DNA for the CDR3: TGTGCCACCAGCAGAGAGGATGGGGACAGGGGTGTGTACGAGCAGTACTTC. Its translation: CATSREDGDRGVYEQYF.

Written as DNA, the CDR3 is TGTGCCAGCAGTTACGGGACAGTTCCTTACGAGCAGTACTTC. Amino acids: CASSYGTVPYEQYF. This sequence joins TRBV6-6 and TRBJ2-5; 7 positions match TRBD1. The DNA end is a closer match to TRBJ2-7, so the J assignment may be wrong. The CDR3 has 14 amino acids. Germline CDR1 MNHNY, CDR2 SVGAGI (reference sequence).

V usage is TRBV19 and J usage is TRBJ2-1, with 13 bases aligning to TRBD2. The CDR3 consists of 21 residues. Trimming at V came to 6 bases and at J to 7 bases, leaving 24 bases not matched to a gene. The germline CDR1 and CDR2 sequences are LNHDA and SQIVND (reference sequence). The CDR3 nucleotides read TGTGCCAGTAGAGGACTAGCGGGAGTCGGGAGGGGGAGGTTCAACGGAAATGAGCAGTTCTTC. Its translation: CASRGLAGVGRGRFNGNEQFF.

The chain's CDR3 is CASSDGFPREQYF. The CDR3 DNA reads as TGTGCCAGCAGCGACGGGTTCCCACGTGAGCAGTACTTC. V is TRBV11-2 and J is TRBJ2-7; D remains unclear. The length of the CDR3 is 13 residues. Germline V CDR1 and CDR2: SGHAT, FQNNGV. V was pared by 5 bases and J by 7 bases, with 15 bases between.

The chain has TRBV4-2 and TRBJ2-1; 7 positions match TRBD2. In germline, CDR1 is LGHNA, CDR2 YNFKEQ. The ends lost 0 bases at V and 9 bases at J; junction bases unmatched: 14. The CDR3 is 17 amino acids. DNA for the CDR3: TGTGCCAGCAGCCAAGAAGGTTGGGGGGAGGGCCTCGGTGAGCAGTTCTTC. Amino acid sequence: CASSQEGWGEGLGEQFF.

The chain carries TRBV9 and TRBJ2-5; 8 bases line up with TRBD2. Trimming removed 0 bases from V and 4 bases from J; junction bases left unmatched: 11. The CDR3 consists of 17 residues. Germline lookup yields CDR1 SGDLS and CDR2 YYNGEE. The CDR3 protein is CASSVGSPGRAGETQYF. CDR3 in DNA: TGTGCCAGCAGCGTAGGTTCCCCCGGGAGGGCCGGAGAGACCCAGTACTTC.

This clone has a handful of counts. The V gene is TRBV5-1, the J gene TRBJ1-1; D ambiguous. The germline V gene has CDR1 SGHRS and CDR2 YFSETQ. The CDR3 runs 13 residues. The V gene lost 4 bases and the J gene lost 3 bases, with 10 bases spanning the gap. In DNA, the CDR3 is TGCGCCAGCAGCGGCGGACGGTACACTGAAGCTTTCTTT. Its protein is CASSGGRYTEAFF.

This clone was seen only once. This sequence joins TRBV7-9 and TRBJ2-1; 16 bases align to TRBD2. CDR3 size: 18 residues. Per the germline V gene, CDR1 is SEHNR and CDR2 is FQNEAQ (reference sequence). J gave up 3 bases and V 5 bases, and 7 bases lay outside the gene matches. Here the CDR3 reads CASSPGTSGRANYNEQFF. Here the CDR3 DNA reads TGTGCCAGCAGCCCCGGGACTAGCGGGAGGGCCAACTACAATGAGCAGTTCTTC.

The gene calls are TRBV6-5 and TRBJ1-1; maybe TRBD1 (6 bases). The CDR3 consists of 13 residues. Deletions cut 6 bases from V and 3 bases from J, with 11 bases between. CDR1 is MNHEY, CDR2 SVGAGI, per germline. In nucleotides, the CDR3 is TGTGCCAGCAGGCAGGGGCTTTACACTGAAGCTTTCTTT. Its translation: CASRQGLYTEAFF.

This chain connects TRBV27 to TRBJ1-4, with unresolved D. There are 12 residues in the CDR3. The germline gives CDR1 MNHEY, CDR2 SMNVEV (reference sequence). The ends were cut back, 2 bases at V and 8 bases at J, with 6 bases in the middle. CDR3 sequence (DNA): TGTGCCAGCAGTTTAATCGGGGAAAAACTGTTTTTT. It encodes CASSLIGEKLFF. Using reference TRBV27 and TRBJ1-4 for the parts outside the CDR3, the full variable domain is EAQVTQNPRYLITVTGKKLTVTCSQNMNHEYMSWYRQDPGLGLRQIYYSMNVEVTDKGDVPEGYKVSRKEKRNFPLILESPSPNQTSLYFCASSLIGEKLFFGSGTQLSVL.

The chain uses TRBV13 and TRBJ1-1, with 8 nucleotides matching TRBD1. V was clipped by 5 bases and J by 5 bases; unmatched bases: 7. The CDR3 extends over 14 amino acids. Germline V gives CDR1 PRHDT, CDR2 FYEKMQ (reference sequence). The CDR3 is CASSPRQGRTEAFF. The DNA of the CDR3 is TGTGCCAGCAGCCCCCGACAGGGGAGAACTGAAGCTTTCTTT.

The gene calls are TRBV10-1 and TRBJ1-2; a weak D match, TRBD1 (6 bases). Trimming pared 7 bases from V and 0 bases from J, leaving 12 bases between. The CDR3 totals 14 residues. Germline CDR1 and CDR2: WNHNN and SYGVQD (reference sequence). CDR3 residues: CASMRTESNYGYTF. The CDR3 DNA is TGCGCCAGCATGAGGACAGAGTCTAACTATGGCTACACCTTC.

The rearrangement joins TRBV25-1 to TRBJ1-5, with 7 bases lining up with TRBD1. The CDR3 sequence is 14 residues long. J lost 7 bases, V lost 3 bases, and 6 bases had no gene match. Germline CDR1 is MGHDK and CDR2 is SYGVNS. CDR3 loop: CASSDYTGVQPQHF. The CDR3 DNA follows: TGTGCCAGCAGTGACTATACAGGGGTCCAGCCCCAGCATTTT.

This clone was picked up one time. The chain couples TRBV11-1 to TRBJ1-1, with 9 bases lining up with TRBD1. With V trimmed by 5 bases and J by 2 bases, 6 bases remained unmatched. The germline V gene has CDR1 SGHAT and CDR2 FQDESV (reference sequence). This CDR3 is 15 amino acids long. CDR3 DNA sequence: TGTGCCAGCAGCGTGGGACAGGGTGGTAACACTGAAGCTTTCTTT. It translates to CASSVGQGGNTEAFF.

V gene TRBV4-1 combines with J gene TRBJ2-1; D uncertain. The length of the CDR3 is 13 residues. Germline V gene data show CDR1 as MGHRA and CDR2 as YSYEKL. The V end was cut by 2 bases, the J end by 8 bases, with 10 bases between. The CDR3 DNA reads TGCGCCAGCAGCCAATACCCAGTCGATGAGCAGTTCTTC. It is translated as CASSQYPVDEQFF.

This sequence joins TRBV30 and TRBJ1-1; D is undetermined. The CDR3 runs to 13 residues. Germline CDR1 is GTSNPN and CDR2 is SVGIG (reference sequence). Deletions cut 2 bases from V and 2 bases from J, with 9 bases between. Here the CDR3 reads CAWSWAGNTEAFF. The DNA of the CDR3 is TGTGCCTGGAGTTGGGCAGGCAACACTGAAGCTTTCTTT.

The chain links TRBV6-1 to TRBJ1-1, with D perhaps TRBD1 (5 bases). CDR1 MNHNS and CDR2 SASEGT come from the germline V gene. With 8 bases removed from V and 4 bases from J, the gap between germline ends came to 17 bases. There are 14 residues in the CDR3. The CDR3 spells CASGGILGVTEAFF. CDR3 DNA sequence: TGTGCCAGCGGCGGAATATTAGGGGTCACTGAAGCTTTCTTT.

This chain connects TRBV4-1 to TRBJ2-7; TRBD2 might be the D (6 bases). Looked up from germline, CDR1 is MGHRA and CDR2 is YSYEKL. The V end was cut by 3 bases, the J end by 3 bases, with 12 bases between. The CDR3 is made up of 14 amino acids. CDR3 loop: CASSQGTSYYEQYF. The DNA of the CDR3 is TGCGCCAGCAGCCAGGGGACTTCGTACTACGAGCAGTACTTC.

The chain uses TRBV9 and TRBJ2-1; D is tentatively TRBD1 or TRBD2 (6 bases each). V lost 4 bases to trimming and J lost 1 base, with 18 bases between them. The CDR3 contains 17 residues. Germline CDR1 reads SGDLS; CDR2 reads YYNGEE. The CDR3 here is CASSLRGEPGSYNEQFF. CDR3 DNA sequence: TGTGCCAGCAGCCTGAGGGGGGAGCCCGGTTCCTACAATGAGCAGTTCTTC.

The chain is built from TRBV19 and TRBJ2-7; D call uncertain. With 5 bases removed from V and 3 bases from J, the gap between germline ends came to 23 bases. The CDR3 has 17 residues. CDR1 is LNHDA and CDR2 is SQIVND in the germline V gene (reference sequence). The CDR3 reads CASSLYGNSMAYYEQYF. For the CDR3, the DNA is TGTGCCAGTAGTCTTTACGGTAATAGTATGGCGTACTACGAGCAGTACTTC.

To note about this clone: Relative to the germline gene, one junction end is altered; a read error may explain this. The chain uses TRBV4-1 and TRBJ2-7; either TRBD1 or TRBD2 may fit D (5 bases each). The CDR3 runs to 14 residues. The germline V gene encodes CDR1 MGHRA and CDR2 YSYEKL. CDR3 residues: CASSPGPGPYEQYF. CDR3 nucleotides: TGTGCCAGCAGCCCGGGTCCGGGGCCTTACGAGCAGTACTTC.

The chain uses TRBV27 and TRBJ2-3; no clear D. Germline CDR1 is MNHEY and CDR2 is SMNVEV (reference sequence). With 2 bases removed from V and 2 bases from J, the gap between germline ends came to 14 bases. This CDR3 region has 16 residues. As DNA, the CDR3 is TGTGCCAGCAGTTTAGGGATTGACACCTCCACAGATACGCAGTATTTT. Its protein product is CASSLGIDTSTDTQYF.

The chain combines TRBV6-5 with TRBJ2-1; 11 bases align to TRBD2. After removal of 8 bases from V and 8 bases from J, the junction contained 8 bases not matched to a gene. The CDR3 sequence is 14 residues long. The V gene's germline CDR1 is MNHEY and CDR2 SVGAGI. The CDR3 reads CASAVSGRADEQFF. CDR3 nucleotides: TGTGCCAGCGCCGTTAGCGGGAGGGCCGATGAGCAGTTCTTC.

Only one count was recorded for this clone. The chain recombines TRBV4-3 with TRBJ2-1, with 9 positions matching TRBD1. The CDR3 is made up of 15 amino acids. The V segment lost 4 bases and the J segment 5 bases; nucleotides outside the gene matches: 6. Germline-derived CDR1 and CDR2 are LGHNA and YSLEER. CDR3 amino acids: CASSRGQGSNNEQFF. The CDR3 bases are TGCGCCAGCAGCCGAGGACAGGGGTCAAACAATGAGCAGTTCTTC.

This chain uses TRBV7-9 with TRBJ1-1; D is perhaps TRBD1 (5 bases). V lost 7 bases, J lost 10 bases, and 16 bases lay in between. This CDR3 contains 12 residues. Looked up from germline, CDR1 is SEHNR and CDR2 is FQNEAQ (reference sequence). The chain's CDR3 is CASTQDTGRAFF. The CDR3 DNA reads as TGTGCCAGCACTCAGGACACGGGGAGAGCTTTCTTT.

This clone was detected once. The chain combines TRBV7-8 with TRBJ1-3, with 8 bases lining up with TRBD1. V was pared by 6 bases and J by 4 bases, with 8 bases of the junction left unmatched. The germline gives CDR1 SGHVS, CDR2 FQNEAQ. The CDR3 is made up of 15 amino acids. The CDR3 sequence: CASRPGAGGGNTIYF. Written as DNA, the CDR3 is TGTGCCAGCAGGCCCGGGGCAGGGGGCGGAAACACCATATATTTT.